One and the same sample provided the 30 T cell receptor beta chains below, sequenced in a study of beta chain features in type 1 diabetes. Study observations and caveats: Moderately but significantly shorter TCRB CDR3s were found in Type 1 diabetes patients in all four CD4+ subsets.

Their recognized antigens are unknown. Expressed TCRB transcripts were sequenced after all isolated RNA was converted to cDNA. Here immunoSEQ multiplex PCR was the method, and the copy in TCRdb shows in-frame clones only, minus some. Of some 110,000 clones listed, around 15% are singletons. What was sequenced was central memory CD4+ T cells from blood. All receptors come from a man aged 25-40 years with type 1 diabetes.

The chain links TRBV18 to TRBJ2-5; D is possibly TRBD1 (6 bases). CDR3 length: 15 amino acids. Between the trimmed V and J ends, which lost 3 bases and 1 base, there was a span of 12 bases. Germline-derived CDR1 and CDR2 are KGHSH and LQKENI. CDR3 amino acids: CASSPETGTQETQYF. In nucleotides, the CDR3 is TGTGCCAGCTCACCTGAGACAGGTACCCAAGAGACCCAGTACTTC.

J is TRBJ2-7 and V is TRBV13; 7 bases map to TRBD2. Germline CDR1 is PRHDT and CDR2 is FYEKMQ (reference sequence). The ends lost 2 bases at V and 6 bases at J; junction bases unmatched: 4. This CDR3 is 13 amino acids long. The CDR3 here is CASSLSSGGEQYF. The CDR3 bases are TGTGCCAGCAGCTTAAGCTCGGGGGGCGAGCAGTACTTC. The full variable domain, in which reference TRBV13 and TRBJ2-7 provide the parts outside the CDR3, is AAGVIQSPRHLIKEKRETATLKCYPIPRHDTVYWYQQGPGQDPQFLISFYEKMQSDKGSIPDRFSAQQFSDYHSELNMSSLELGDSALYFCASSLSSGGEQYFGPGTRLTVT.

V is TRBV5-5 and J is TRBJ1-1, with D unclear. Trimming shortened V by 0 bases and J by 0 bases, and 3 bases separated the two germline ends. This CDR3 region has 13 residues. The germline V gene encodes CDR1 SGHKS and CDR2 YYEKEE (reference sequence). The CDR3 sequence is CASSLELNTEAFF. The CDR3 coding sequence is TGTGCCAGCAGCTTGGAGTTGAACACTGAAGCTTTCTTT.

J is TRBJ2-2 and V is TRBV30; weak D call: TRBD2 (6 bases). The length of the CDR3 is 15 residues. Trimming shortened V by 1 base and J by 4 bases, and 13 bases separated the two germline ends. The germline V gene encodes CDR1 GTSNPN and CDR2 SVGIG (reference sequence). CDR3 amino acids: CAWSDGTGGTGELFF. The CDR3 nucleotides read TGTGCCTGGAGTGACGGGACTGGGGGCACCGGGGAGCTGTTTTTT.

J is TRBJ2-5 and V is TRBV6-1, with D unclear. Germline values: CDR1 MNHNS, CDR2 SASEGT. This CDR3 region has 14 residues. The V end was cut by 6 bases, the J end by 0 bases, with 11 bases between. The CDR3 spells CASSITSHQETQYF. CDR3 nucleotides: TGTGCCAGCAGCATCACCAGCCACCAAGAGACCCAGTACTTC.

This clone has ten or more counts. The rearrangement links TRBV29-1 to TRBJ2-1; a possible D gene is TRBD1 (5 bases). The V and J ends lost 4 bases and 4 bases respectively, with 5 bases between them. Germline lookup yields CDR1 SQVTM and CDR2 ANQGSEA. This CDR3 has 11 residues. The CDR3 coding sequence is TGCAGCGTTGGACAGTACAATGAGCAGTTCTTC. Translated, it gives CSVGQYNEQFF.

This chain links TRBV25-1 with TRBJ2-2, with no clear D. CDR1 is MGHDK and CDR2 is SYGVNS in the germline V gene. V lost 6 bases and J lost 1, with 3 bases in between. CDR3 length: 12 residues. CDR3 residues: CASRENTGELFF. The CDR3 DNA is TGTGCCAGCAGAGAGAACACCGGGGAGCTGTTTTTT.

J is TRBJ1-4 and V is TRBV7-9; D not resolved. Germline lookup yields CDR1 SEHNR and CDR2 FQNEAQ (reference sequence). The ends were cut back, 3 bases at V and 4 bases at J, with 12 bases in the middle. This CDR3 is 15 amino acids long. The DNA for the CDR3 is TGTGCCAGCAGCTTGGACGGCCAACATAATGAAAAACTGTTTTTT. Translated: CASSLDGQHNEKLFF.

This clone was recorded at least ten times. The rearrangement links TRBV11-2 to TRBJ2-7; D might be TRBD1 (6 bases). Trimming stripped 5 bases from V and 1 base from J, with 9 bases between. The germline V gene has CDR1 SGHAT and CDR2 FQNNGV. The CDR3 covers 13 residues. This CDR3 is CASSPDRSYEQYF. The DNA for the CDR3 is TGTGCCAGCAGCCCCGACAGGTCCTACGAGCAGTACTTC. Full variable domain (outside the CDR3, taken from reference TRBV11-2 and TRBJ2-7): EAGVAQSPRYKIIEKRQSVAFWCNPISGHATLYWYQQILGQGPKLLIQFQNNGVVDDSQLPKDRFSAERLKGVDSTLKIQPAKLEDSAVYLCASSPDRSYEQYFGPGTRLTVT.

This clone showed up many times. This rearrangement joins TRBV2 to TRBJ2-3; 7 nucleotides align to TRBD1. V lost 6 bases to trimming and J lost 3 bases; unmatched junction nucleotides: 12. The CDR3 consists of 16 residues. Germline V gene data show CDR1 as SNHLY and CDR2 as FYNNEI. The CDR3 region is CASRVAHRGRTDTQYF. CDR3 in DNA: TGTGCCAGCAGGGTAGCCCACAGGGGTCGTACAGATACGCAGTATTTT. Together with reference TRBV2 and TRBJ2-3, the CDR3 gives the full variable domain: EPEVTQTPSHQVTQMGQEVILRCVPISNHLYFYWYRQILGQKVEFLVSFYNNEISEKSEIFDDQFSVERPDGSNFTLKIRSTKLEDSAMYFCASRVAHRGRTDTQYFGPGTRLTVL.

This clone has just a few counts. J is TRBJ2-5 and V is TRBV28; D might be TRBD1 (6 bases). The CDR3 loop spans 15 amino acids. The germline CDR1 and CDR2 sequences are MDHEN and SYDVKM. Trimming removed 5 bases at V and 5 bases at J, with 18 bases between. The CDR3 region is CASSATGLGWETQYF. The CDR3 nucleotides are TGTGCCAGCAGTGCAACAGGGCTCGGCTGGGAGACCCAGTACTTC.

The chain recombines TRBV6-1 with TRBJ2-2, with D perhaps matching TRBD1 (6 bases). This CDR3 is 15 amino acids long. Trimming took off 6 bases at V and 0 bases at J, with 11 bases between the two ends. Per the germline V gene, CDR1 is MNHNS and CDR2 is SASEGT. CDR3 region: CASRRTASNTGELFF. The CDR3 nucleotides are TGTGCCAGCAGACGGACAGCCTCGAACACCGGGGAGCTGTTTTTT.

In this sample, this clone turned up a few times. The chain carries TRBV11-2 and TRBJ2-6; TRBD1 agrees at 7 bases. The CDR3 totals 15 residues. Germline lookup yields CDR1 SGHAT and CDR2 FQNNGV. The V gene end was trimmed by 5 bases and the J gene end by 2 bases; junction bases not matched to a gene: 3. The CDR3 sequence: CASSLQGAGANVLTF. DNA for the CDR3: TGTGCCAGCAGCCTGCAGGGGGCTGGGGCCAACGTCCTGACTTTC.

In regard to this clone: Additional DNA sequences in this sample encode the identical CDR3. This chain joins TRBV7-2 and TRBJ2-3, with 13 bases lining up with TRBD2. The CDR3 covers 15 residues. V trimming: 5 bases; J trimming: 7 bases; junction bases outside the gene matches: 6. Germline lookup yields CDR1 SGHTA and CDR2 FQGNSA. CDR3 nucleotide sequence: TGTGCCAGCAGCGCAACTAGCGGGGGGGCCAATACGCAGTATTTT. This gives the protein CASSATSGGANTQYF. The full variable domain, rest sourced from reference TRBV7-2 and TRBJ2-3, is GAGVSQSPSNKVTEKGKDVELRCDPISGHTALYWYRQSLGQGLEFLIYFQGNSAPDKSGLPSDRFSAERTGGSVSTLTIQRTQQEDSAVYLCASSATSGGANTQYFGPGTRLTVL.

This clone was found a few times. This chain joins TRBV5-4 and TRBJ2-7; D perhaps matches TRBD2 (5 bases). The CDR3 runs 14 residues. Germline V gives CDR1 SGHNT, CDR2 YYREEE (reference sequence). V lost 4 bases and J lost 2, with 13 bases in between. The CDR3 DNA is TGTGCCAGCAGCCAAGAAGCGCGGGCCTACGAGCAGTACTTC. It yields the protein CASSQEARAYEQYF.

The chain uses TRBV2 and TRBJ2-3; 11 bases align to TRBD2. This CDR3 is 14 amino acids long. The V gene's germline CDR1 is SNHLY and CDR2 FYNNEI. V lost 7 bases and J lost 4; bases outside the gene matches: 4. CDR3 protein: CASTLLAGADTQYF. The CDR3 coding sequence is TGTGCCAGCACCTTACTAGCGGGGGCAGATACGCAGTATTTT.

This clone was counted only a few times. The CDR3 bases are TGTGCCAGCAGGCGTACTAGCATCCACGAGCAGTACTTC. This translates into CASRRTSIHEQYF. The chain recombines TRBV27 with TRBJ2-7; D might be TRBD2 (6 bases). In germline, CDR1 is MNHEY, CDR2 SMNVEV (reference sequence). This CDR3 has 13 amino acids. V was cut by 6 bases and J by 5 bases, with 14 bases left in between.

This chain joins TRBV11-2 and TRBJ2-1, with 8 bases that match TRBD2. Losses at the gene ends were 3 bases for V and 5 bases for J; bases not matched to a gene: 3. This CDR3 region has 14 residues. Germline V gene data show CDR1 as SGHAT and CDR2 as FQNNGV. DNA of the CDR3: TGTGCCAGCAGCTTTTTCGGGGGGGACAATGAGCAGTTCTTC. It translates to CASSFFGGDNEQFF.

This clone was observed many times. The chain has TRBV4-3 and TRBJ1-4; 8 positions agree with TRBD1. The CDR3 totals 17 residues. Trimming removed 3 bases from V and 8 bases from J; junction bases left unmatched: 14. CDR1 is LGHNA, CDR2 YSLEER, per germline. Here the CDR3 DNA reads TGCGCCAGCAGCCAGAACCCACCGACAGGGGTTAGCGAAAAACTGTTTTTT. As protein: CASSQNPPTGVSEKLFF.

The chain is built from TRBV7-2 and TRBJ2-6; D is possibly TRBD2 (6 bases). The CDR3 totals 16 residues. Germline CDR1 is SGHTA and CDR2 is FQGNSA. The V gene lost 5 bases and the J gene lost 2 bases, with 13 bases spanning the gap. The CDR3 here is CASSRGVGTGANVLTF. The CDR3, as DNA: TGTGCCAGCAGCCGCGGGGTGGGGACTGGGGCCAACGTCCTGACTTTC.

This clone was counted a few times. The CDR3 region has the DNA TGTGCCAGCAGCTTACGAAGTCCTAATAATTCACCCCTCCACTTT. Amino acid sequence: CASSLRSPNNSPLHF. The chain combines TRBV7-2 with TRBJ1-6, with no clear D. The germline V gene has CDR1 SGHTA and CDR2 FQGNSA. This CDR3 spans 15 amino acids. V was pared by 2 bases and J by 5 bases, with 10 bases between.

The chain employs TRBV2 and TRBJ2-2; D is uncertain. CDR1 is SNHLY and CDR2 is FYNNEI in the germline V gene. The CDR3 length is 14 residues. V was shortened by 8 bases and J by 4 bases, with 14 bases between the two germline ends. The DNA for the CDR3 is TGTGCCAGCGGGTTGGGAAGTGTCACCGGGGAGCTGTTTTTT. Translation gives CASGLGSVTGELFF.

The rearrangement uses TRBV4-3 and TRBJ2-1; 7 bases fit TRBD1. V was pared by 0 bases and J by 15 bases, with 14 bases of the junction left unmatched. This CDR3 comprises 15 residues. Germline V gene sequence: CDR1 LGHNA, CDR2 YSLEER. The CDR3 loop is CASSQDYGTDSRPFF. The CDR3 DNA sequence: TGCGCCAGCAGCCAAGATTATGGGACAGATTCCCGACCGTTCTTC.

This clone has just a few counts. This chain uses TRBV2 with TRBJ2-3; 7 bases fit TRBD2. Trimming at V came to 4 bases and at J to 2 bases, leaving 9 bases not matched to a gene. The CDR3 covers 16 residues. CDR1 and CDR2 from the germline V gene are SNHLY and FYNNEI. Written as DNA, the CDR3 is TGTGCCAGCAGTGTCGGGGGAGCGGGGCCCACAGATACGCAGTATTTT. Translation gives CASSVGGAGPTDTQYF.

This clone showed up just a few times. The chain joins TRBV5-4 to TRBJ2-3; TRBD1 matches 9 bases. Trimming removed 4 bases from V and 1 base from J; junction bases left unmatched: 10. CDR1 is SGHNT and CDR2 is YYREEE in the germline V gene (reference sequence). The CDR3 is made up of 17 amino acids. In DNA form, the CDR3 reads TGTGCCAGCAGCGGGGGACAGGGAGCGAGCGGCACAGATACGCAGTATTTT. Its translation is CASSGGQGASGTDTQYF. The full variable domain, its missing parts supplied by reference TRBV5-4 and TRBJ2-3, is ETGVTQSPTHLIKTRGQQVTLRCSSQSGHNTVSWYQQALGQGPQFIFQYYREEENGRGNFPPRFSGLQFPNYSSELNVNALELDDSALYLCASSGGQGASGTDTQYFGPGTRLTVL.

This clone was picked up many times. Other nucleotide sequences from this sample produce the same CDR3. The chain is built from TRBV30 and TRBJ1-2; D gene uncertain. The CDR3 has 12 residues. With 0 bases removed from V and 6 bases from J, the gap between germline ends came to 8 bases. Germline V gene sequence: CDR1 GTSNPN, CDR2 SVGIG (reference sequence). Here the CDR3 DNA reads TGTGCCTGGAGTGTTGGTGAAGATGGCTACACCTTC. Translating gives CAWSVGEDGYTF.

In its sample, this clone was seen once. The CDR3 sequence is CASSQDSRAYGYTF. The DNA of the CDR3 is TGCGCCAGCAGCCAAGATTCCAGGGCCTATGGCTACACCTTC. The rearrangement links TRBV4-3 to TRBJ1-2; tentative D call: TRBD1 (5 bases). This CDR3 has 14 residues. CDR1 is LGHNA, CDR2 YSLEER, per germline. The V gene lost 0 bases and the J gene lost 4 bases, with 9 bases spanning the gap.

The chain recombines TRBV10-3 with TRBJ2-1; D may be TRBD2 (5 bases). V lost 8 bases and J 9 bases, leaving 17 bases between the germline ends. The CDR3 has 13 residues. CDR1 is ENHRY and CDR2 is SYGVKD in the germline V gene. The CDR3 nucleotides read TGTGCCATCGTCGGAAATTCGGGGAGTGAGCAGTTCTTC. It specifies CAIVGNSGSEQFF.

This chain uses TRBV7-2 with TRBJ2-7, with D possibly called TRBD1 or TRBD2 (6 bases each). Germline V gene data show CDR1 as SGHTA and CDR2 as FQGNSA. The ends were cut back, 4 bases at V and 2 bases at J, with 15 bases in the middle. The CDR3 consists of 15 residues. This chain's CDR3 is CASSSQGGGPYEQYF. CDR3 in DNA: TGTGCCAGCAGCTCCCAAGGAGGGGGGCCCTACGAGCAGTACTTC.

This clone was counted at least ten times. The chain uses TRBV7-9 and TRBJ1-1; 9 nucleotides line up with TRBD1. The V and J ends lost 2 bases and 1 base, in that order; junction bases with no gene match: 2. CDR3 length: 15 residues. Germline values: CDR1 SEHNR, CDR2 FQNEAQ (reference sequence). This CDR3 reads CASSLMGQGNTEAFF. The CDR3 DNA reads as TGTGCCAGCAGCTTAATGGGACAGGGGAACACTGAAGCTTTCTTT.